Listed here are 32 T cell receptor beta chains from one sample, sequenced in a study of T cells in women clearing cervical HPV infection. TCRdb keeps only in-frame clones here, not all; method: immunoSEQ multiplex PCR. Its table records 25,000 to 30,000 clones. The sample taken for sequencing was blood buffy coat. The receptors stem from a woman aged 18 to 69 with a cervical HPV16 infection that either progressed to CIN3+ or cleared (not recorded which).

A note on this clone: The sequence runs out 3 residues before the end of the CDR3; the remainder is reconstructed from the germline J gene. This chain uses TRBV7-2 with TRBJ2-3; D is perhaps TRBD1 (5 bases). Per the germline V gene, CDR1 is SGHTA and CDR2 is FQGNSA. This CDR3 comprises 13 residues. CDR3 in amino acids: CASSRDRQETQYF. The CDR3 DNA, read in part, is TGTGCCAGCAGCCGAGACAGACAAGAGACG. The full variable domain, with the rest looked up from reference TRBV7-2 and TRBJ2-3, is GAGVSQSPSNKVTEKGKDVELRCDPISGHTALYWYRQSLGQGLEFLIYFQGNSAPDKSGLPSDRFSAERTGGSVSTLTIQRTQQEDSAVYLCASSRDRQETQYFGPGTRLTVL.

To note about this clone: Sequence at one end of the junction differs from germline and may be a read error. The CDR3 is cut off 3 residues early in the read; its end comes from the germline J gene. The same CDR3 arises from other DNA sequences in this sample as well. The V gene is TRBV18, the J gene TRBJ1-2, with D maybe TRBD1 (5 bases). CDR3 length: 13 amino acids. CDR1 KGHSH and CDR2 LQKENI come from the germline V gene. The covered CDR3 bases are TGTGCCAGCTCACCGACAGCTAACTATGGG. It codes for CASSPTANYG. From start to end, the CDR3 is CASSPTANYGYTF.

Details on this clone: Read sequence stops 3 residues before the CDR3 end, and the germline J gene provides the missing end. This chain links TRBV20-1 with TRBJ2-3; 11 nucleotides agree with TRBD2. Per the germline V gene, CDR1 is DFQATT and CDR2 is SNEGSKA (reference sequence). The CDR3 consists of 15 residues. CDR3 loop: CSAPKWLAGGETQYF. The DNA read from the CDR3 is TGCAGTGCCCCTAAGTGGCTAGCGGGAGGAGAGACG.

With respect to this clone: A junction end diverges from the germline sequence, so it may reflect a read error. The CDR3 end falls 3 residues outside the read, so it is completed with the germline J gene. The chain links TRBV4-2 to TRBJ1-1, with D perhaps TRBD1 (5 bases). Per the germline V gene, CDR1 is LGHNA and CDR2 is YNFKEQ. The length of the CDR3 is 13 residues. CDR3 DNA, as far as it was read: TGCGCCAGCAGCCAAGATTGGACATATGAA. Protein: CASSQDWTYE. Given in full, the CDR3 is CASSQDWTYEAFF.

Regarding this clone: The CDR3 end lies 3 residues beyond the end of the read and is filled in from the germline J gene. The gene calls are TRBV5-4 and TRBJ1-1; D remains unclear. The germline V gene encodes CDR1 SGHNT and CDR2 YYREEE (reference sequence). The V and J ends lost 0 bases and 4 bases respectively, with 7 bases between them. This CDR3 has 13 residues. CDR3 bases read: TGTGCCAGCAGCTTGGTGCCCGGCACTGAA. It is translated as CASSLVPGTE. The full CDR3 protein reads CASSLVPGTEAFF.

Details on this clone: Coverage ceases 3 residues before the CDR3 finishes, and the germline J gene fills in the end. J is TRBJ2-5 and V is TRBV7-7, with TRBD2 matching 7 bases. This CDR3 is built from 14 residues. The V segment lost 5 bases and the J segment 1 base; nucleotides outside the gene matches: 4. Germline values: CDR1 SSHAT, CDR2 FNYEAQ (reference sequence). The CDR3 sequence is CASSPTSFQETQYF. The sequenced CDR3 bases are TGTGCCAGCAGCCCGACTAGCTTCCAAGAGACC. Drawing the rest from reference TRBV7-7 and TRBJ2-5, the complete variable domain is GAGVSQSPRYKVTKRGQDVTLRCDPISSHATLYWYQQALGQGPEFLTYFNYEAQPDKSGLPSDRFSAERPEGSISTLTIQRTEQRDSAMYRCASSPTSFQETQYFGPGTRLLVL.

On this clone: The read stops 3 residues short of the end of the CDR3; the missing end is completed from the germline J gene. This chain connects TRBV20-1 to TRBJ2-7, with TRBD1 identical over 7 bases. The germline gives CDR1 DFQATT, CDR2 SNEGSKA (reference sequence). The CDR3 totals 15 residues. J was trimmed by 2 bases and V by 6 bases; bases with no gene match: 13. The CDR3 loop reads CSAEGARGYTYEQYF. The sequenced part of the CDR3 DNA is TGCAGTGCCGAGGGGGCCAGGGGATACACCTACGAG.

Note on this clone: The read is 3 residues too short to cover the CDR3 end, so that end is filled in from the germline J gene. V usage is TRBV20-1 and J usage is TRBJ1-2; unclear D gene. Germline CDR1 DFQATT, CDR2 SNEGSKA (reference sequence). This CDR3 contains 11 residues. CDR3 in amino acids: CSAAASAGYTF. The sequenced part of the CDR3 DNA is TGCAGTGCTGCCGCTAGCGCCGGC.

Notes on this clone: The read falls 3 residues short of the CDR3 end, and the missing part is taken from the germline J gene. The rearrangement links TRBV5-1 to TRBJ2-7; D gene uncertain. Trimming cost V 2 bases and J 1 base, with 22 bases left between them. Germline V gives CDR1 SGHRS, CDR2 YFSETQ. The CDR3 consists of 18 residues. CDR3 DNA (partial): TGCGCCAGCAGCTTTAGGGCAGGCCTTACCTTCGCATCCTACGAG. Translated: CASSFRAGLTFASYE. The full CDR3 is CASSFRAGLTFASYEQYF.

Points on this clone: At one end the junction does not follow the germline gene, possibly because of a read error. The DNA ends 3 residues before the CDR3 does, and the rest of the CDR3 is filled in from the germline J gene. V is TRBV7-9 and J is TRBJ1-4; 11 positions agree with TRBD1. CDR3 length equals 15 residues. CDR1 and CDR2 from the germline V gene are SEHNR and FQNEAQ (reference sequence). CDR3 sequence: CASSLGQGAWEKLFF. The CDR3 DNA, read in part, is TGTGCCAGCAGTTTAGGACAGGGGGCATGGGAAAAA.

On this clone: The read falls 3 residues short of the CDR3 end, and the missing part is taken from the germline J gene. This chain connects TRBV11-2 to TRBJ1-3; D perhaps matches TRBD1 (6 bases). CDR1 is SGHAT, CDR2 FQNNGV, per germline. The CDR3 extends over 15 amino acids. Trimming took off 2 bases at V and 4 bases at J, with 12 bases between the two ends. This chain's CDR3 is CASSLSAGDGNTIYF. The sequenced part of the CDR3 DNA is TGTGCCAGCAGCTTATCGGCAGGGGACGGAAACACC.

Points on this clone: Read data end 3 residues before the CDR3 end; the end is taken from the germline J gene. V gene TRBV7-9 combines with J gene TRBJ2-3; D gene unclear. Per the germline V gene, CDR1 is SEHNR and CDR2 is FQNEAQ (reference sequence). This CDR3 contains 13 residues. The CDR3 loop is CASSLAGYQPQYF. CDR3 DNA (partial): TGTGCCAGCAGCTTAGCCGGGTATCAGCCG.

With regard to this clone: The CDR3 goes on 3 residues after the read ends, and that part is filled in from the germline J gene. The gene calls are TRBV5-1 and TRBJ2-4; D may be TRBD2 (7 bases). V was pared by 2 bases and J by 3 bases, with 12 bases between. Looked up from germline, CDR1 is SGHRS and CDR2 is YFSETQ. The length of the CDR3 is 15 residues. The sequenced part of the CDR3 DNA is TGCGCCAGCAGCTTTGGGGGGGCGGGCAAAAACATT. Translation: CASSFGGAGKNI. The full CDR3 is CASSFGGAGKNIQYF. The whole variable domain, remainder taken from reference TRBV5-1 and TRBJ2-4, is KAGVTQTPRYLIKTRGQQVTLSCSPISGHRSVSWYQQTPGQGLQFLFEYFSETQRNKGNFPGRFSGRQFSNSRSEMNVSTLELGDSALYLCASSFGGAGKNIQYFGAGTRLSVL.

CDR3 bases read: TGTGCCAGCTCACCACCAGAAGCGGGAGGTTCCTACGAC. Its protein product is CASSPPEAGGSYD. The entire CDR3 protein is CASSPPEAGGSYDYTF. The chain joins TRBV18 to TRBJ1-2, with D unclear. Read coverage stops 3 residues before the CDR3 terminus; the germline J gene supplies the remainder. Germline V CDR1 and CDR2: KGHSH, LQKENI. CDR3 length equals 16 residues.

On this clone itself: The read stops 3 residues short of the end of the CDR3; the missing end is completed from the germline J gene. The genes are TRBV5-4 and TRBJ1-2; 9 nucleotides match TRBD1. With V trimmed by 4 bases and J by 5 bases, 3 bases remained unmatched. This CDR3 region has 13 residues. Germline CDR1 SGHNT, CDR2 YYREEE (reference sequence). CDR3 sequence reads: CASSRDRGYGYTF. Partial CDR3 DNA: TGTGCCAGCAGCCGAGACAGGGGGTATGGC.

A note on this clone: The read gets to within 3 residues of the CDR3 end, and the germline J gene fills in the rest. The chain couples TRBV19 to TRBJ1-2, with 9 bases lining up with TRBD1. V trimming: 9 bases; J trimming: 4 bases; junction bases outside the gene matches: 15. The CDR3 has 16 residues. Per the germline V gene, CDR1 is LNHDA and CDR2 is SQIVND (reference sequence). This chain's CDR3 is CASLDDRGYYPYGYTF. The sequenced part of the CDR3 DNA is TGTGCCAGCCTCGACGACAGGGGGTACTATCCCTATGGC.

Note on this clone: An end of the junction differs from the germline gene, which may be a read error. The read terminates 3 residues before the CDR3 end, so the remaining end is supplied by the germline J gene. This chain joins TRBV4-2 and TRBJ2-1; 8 positions match TRBD1. Germline assignment: CDR1 LGHNA and CDR2 YNFKEQ. The CDR3 is made up of 17 amino acids. CDR3: CASSQGTGAHVNHEQFF. The sequenced part of the CDR3 DNA is TGCGCCAGCAGCCAAGGGACAGGAGCCCACGTAAACCATGAG.

Points on this clone: The sequenced fragment ends 3 residues before the CDR3 boundary, so the rest is inferred from the germline J gene. The genes are TRBV7-2 and TRBJ2-2, with TRBD1 matching over 8 bases. CDR1 is SGHTA and CDR2 is FQGNSA in the germline V gene. CDR3 length: 13 amino acids. CDR3 bases read: TGTGCCAGCAGCTCCCAGGACAGGGTTTCG. This translates into CASSSQDRVS. The CDR3 in its entirety is CASSSQDRVSLFF.

Regarding this clone: The CDR3 end is not reached by the read, which stops 3 residues before it; the germline J gene fills it in. V gene TRBV5-4 combines with J gene TRBJ1-2; 7 nucleotides line up with TRBD1. Germline V gene sequence: CDR1 SGHNT, CDR2 YYREEE (reference sequence). V shed 4 bases and J 2 bases; nucleotides not matched to a gene: 5. The CDR3 has 14 residues. The CDR3 bases that were read are TGTGCCAGCAGCCCCAGGGGGGAGAACTATGGC. Its translation is CASSPRGENYG. The entire CDR3 reads CASSPRGENYGYTF.

Regarding this clone: The read terminates 3 residues before the CDR3 end, so the remaining end is supplied by the germline J gene. The chain carries TRBV6-2 or TRBV6-3 and TRBJ1-4, with TRBD1 matching 9 bases. V lost 6 bases to trimming and J lost 5 bases; unmatched junction nucleotides: 4. This CDR3 contains 14 residues. Germline V gives CDR1 MNHEY, CDR2 SVGEGT. The CDR3 spells CASSGTGQNEKLFF. CDR3 DNA (partial): TGTGCCAGCAGCGGGACAGGGCAAAATGAAAAA.

In regard to this clone: The DNA ends 3 residues before the CDR3 does, and the rest of the CDR3 is filled in from the germline J gene. The chain joins TRBV6-2 or TRBV6-3 to TRBJ1-1; TRBD1 is a possible D gene (5 bases). Between the trimmed V and J ends, which lost 3 bases and 5 bases, there was a span of 13 bases. Germline CDR1 reads MNHEY; CDR2 reads SVGEGT. This CDR3 is 14 amino acids long. CDR3 DNA, as far as it was read: TGTGCCAGCAGTTATACAGCCGGGGGGACTGAA. Protein product: CASSYTAGGTE. The whole CDR3 sequence is CASSYTAGGTEAFF.

On this clone: The read terminates 3 residues ahead of where the CDR3 ends, so the germline J gene completes it. The chain carries TRBV7-2 and TRBJ1-2; tentative D call: TRBD1 (5 bases). CDR1 and CDR2 from the germline V gene are SGHTA and FQGNSA. This CDR3 contains 16 residues. Partial CDR3 DNA: TGTGCCAGCAGCTTAGCGGCCCAGCGGGGGTTCAATGAC. Encoded protein: CASSLAAQRGFND. The full CDR3 is CASSLAAQRGFNDYTF. Drawing the rest from reference TRBV7-2 and TRBJ1-2, the complete variable domain is GAGVSQSPSNKVTEKGKDVELRCDPISGHTALYWYRQSLGQGLEFLIYFQGNSAPDKSGLPSDRFSAERTGGSVSTLTIQRTQQEDSAVYLCASSLAAQRGFNDYTFGSGTRLTVV.

In the case of this clone: The read ends 3 residues before the CDR3 terminus; that terminus is restored from the germline J gene. The rearrangement links TRBV6-1 to TRBJ1-2, with a possible D match to TRBD1 (5 bases). This CDR3 region has 13 residues. Per the germline V gene, CDR1 is MNHNS and CDR2 is SASEGT. The CDR3 loop is CASSEVGARGYTF. The sequenced CDR3 bases are TGTGCCAGCAGTGAAGTAGGGGCCCGGGGC.

Notes on this clone: The read terminates 3 residues before the CDR3 end, so the remaining end is supplied by the germline J gene. This chain connects TRBV5-1 to TRBJ2-6, with D uncertain. The CDR3 is 17 residues long. V gave up 3 bases and J gave up 0 bases, with 13 bases separating them. Looked up from germline, CDR1 is SGHRS and CDR2 is YFSETQ. CDR3 DNA (partial): TGCGCCAGCAGCTATAATGGCCTGTCCTCTGGGGCCAACGTC. It translates to CASSYNGLSSGANV. The whole CDR3 sequence reads CASSYNGLSSGANVLTF. The variable domain in full, with the rest retrieved from reference TRBV5-1 and TRBJ2-6, is KAGVTQTPRYLIKTRGQQVTLSCSPISGHRSVSWYQQTPGQGLQFLFEYFSETQRNKGNFPGRFSGRQFSNSRSEMNVSTLELGDSALYLCASSYNGLSSGANVLTFGAGSRLTVL.

As to this clone: The observed sequence ends 3 residues before the CDR3 terminus, with the missing tail filled in from the germline J gene. V and J are TRBV5-1 and TRBJ1-4; 10 bases are a match to TRBD1. This CDR3 is built from 16 residues. The germline V gene encodes CDR1 SGHRS and CDR2 YFSETQ. The covered CDR3 bases are TGCGCCAGCAGCTCGTCAATGACAGGGGGCGTTTCACCA. It encodes CASSSSMTGGVSP. The CDR3 in its entirety is CASSSSMTGGVSPLFF.

Of note for this clone: The observed sequence ends 3 residues before the CDR3 terminus, with the missing tail filled in from the germline J gene. J is TRBJ2-1 and V is TRBV20-1; 13 positions match TRBD2. The trim removed 6 bases at V and 7 bases at J, leaving 12 bases unmatched. Germline V CDR1 and CDR2: DFQATT, SNEGSKA (reference sequence). The CDR3 contains 16 residues. CDR3 in amino acids: CSAVGLAGAVRNEQFF. Incomplete CDR3 DNA: TGCAGTGCCGTCGGACTAGCGGGAGCCGTGCGTAATGAG.

Concerning this clone: The CDR3 end is not reached by the read, which stops 3 residues before it; the germline J gene fills it in. The chain couples TRBV5-6 to TRBJ2-7; D is possibly TRBD2 (6 bases). CDR1 is SGHDT, CDR2 YYEEEE, per germline. The CDR3 length is 15 residues. V was shortened by 8 bases and J by 6 bases, with 24 bases between the two germline ends. This chain's CDR3 is CASSGMGGAPSEQYF. CDR3 DNA (partial): TGTGCCAGTAGTGGGATGGGGGGAGCCCCTTCCGAG. The full variable domain, its missing parts supplied by reference TRBV5-6 and TRBJ2-7, is DAGVTQSPTHLIKTRGQQVTLRCSPKSGHDTVSWYQQALGQGPQFIFQYYEEEERQRGNFPDRFSGHQFPNYSSELNVNALLLGDSALYLCASSGMGGAPSEQYFGPGTRLTVT.

With respect to this clone: The read terminates 3 residues ahead of where the CDR3 ends, so the germline J gene completes it. The chain links TRBV20-1 to TRBJ2-3, with 9 bases lining up with TRBD1. Germline trimming cut 6 bases from V and 0 bases from J; bases unmatched to any gene: 16. The CDR3 is made up of 18 amino acids. Germline V gives CDR1 DFQATT, CDR2 SNEGSKA (reference sequence). The CDR3 bases that were read are TGCAGTGCCAGAAACCCCCCCGGGACAGGGTATAGCACAGATACG. It is translated as CSARNPPGTGYSTDT. The whole CDR3 sequence is CSARNPPGTGYSTDTQYF.

As concerns this clone: The DNA ends 3 residues before the CDR3 does, and the rest of the CDR3 is filled in from the germline J gene. This chain uses TRBV20-1 with TRBJ2-3, with 10 nucleotides matching TRBD2. The CDR3 is 17 residues long. CDR1 DFQATT and CDR2 SNEGSKA come from the germline V gene (reference sequence). V gave up 3 bases and J gave up 2 bases; unmatched junction bases: 11. CDR3 DNA (partial): TGCAGTGCTAGCCGCCCGGGACTAGCGACGTTCACAGATACG. Its translation: CSASRPGLATFTDT. The entire CDR3 sequence reads CSASRPGLATFTDTQYF.

Of note for this clone: From the germline J gene comes the end of the CDR3, since the read stops 3 residues before it. The chain combines TRBV20-1 with TRBJ2-1, with 7 bases matching TRBD1. V shed 5 bases and J 3 bases; nucleotides not matched to a gene: 7. The CDR3 sequence is 14 residues long. The germline gives CDR1 DFQATT, CDR2 SNEGSKA (reference sequence). CDR3 protein: CSAVTGANYNEQFF. The DNA read from the CDR3 is TGCAGTGCTGTAACAGGGGCTAACTACAATGAG.

Concerning this clone: The read falls 3 residues short of the CDR3 end, and the missing part is taken from the germline J gene. The V call is TRBV20-1, the J call TRBJ2-3; 8 bases agree with TRBD1. The germline V gene has CDR1 DFQATT and CDR2 SNEGSKA (reference sequence). The CDR3 contains 16 residues. The CDR3 loop reads CSASPMTGVSNQPQYF. The DNA read from the CDR3 is TGCAGTGCTAGTCCCATGACAGGGGTAAGCAATCAGCCG.

In regard to this clone: The CDR3 end falls 3 residues outside the read, so it is completed with the germline J gene. This chain connects TRBV4-1 to TRBJ1-1; D might be TRBD1 (6 bases). Germline-derived CDR1 and CDR2 are MGHRA and YSYEKL. This CDR3 region has 13 residues. Here the CDR3 reads CASSQGTGTEAFF. The sequenced CDR3 bases are TGCGCCAGCAGCCAAGGTACAGGGACGGAA.